The subject of this entry is one T cell receptor beta chain. No antigen is known for it. These data come from a study of cytomegalovirus exposure and HLA in healthy donors. The primer mix had 60 Vbeta and 13 Jbeta primers. Sequenced by immunoSEQ multiplex PCR; TCRdb stores in-frame clones only, minus some. Here the sample table reports approximately 150,000 clones. The CDR3 contains 13 residues. V lost 4 bases, J lost 5 bases, and 5 bases stayed unmatched. The germline V gene encodes CDR1 SGHRS and CDR2 YFSETQ. Study outcomes and limitations: Presence/absence analyses supposed approximately even sequencing depth among donors. TCR beta sequences reportedly predicted most subjects' HLA-A and HLA-B alleles accurately. The study labeled approximately 150 TCR beta chains cytomegalovirus-associated.

The chain joins TRBV5-1 to TRBJ2-5, with 7 bases lining up with TRBD2. The source of this sequence is a young woman in good health and CMV-seronegative. The source material was PBMCs. In DNA form, the CDR3 reads TGCGCCAGCAGCAAAGCGGGAACGGAGACCCAGTACTTC. Protein: CASSKAGTETQYF.